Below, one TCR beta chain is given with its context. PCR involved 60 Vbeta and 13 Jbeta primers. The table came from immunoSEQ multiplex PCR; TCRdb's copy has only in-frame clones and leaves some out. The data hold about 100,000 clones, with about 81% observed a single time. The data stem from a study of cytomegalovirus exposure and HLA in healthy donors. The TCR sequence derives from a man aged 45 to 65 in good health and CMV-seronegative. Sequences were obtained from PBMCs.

CDR3 loop: CASSVTSRQETQYF. The CDR3 DNA reads TGTGCCAGCAGCGTTACGAGCCGGCAAGAGACCCAGTACTTC. The chain recombines TRBV5-4 with TRBJ2-5; the D is unclear. Trimming pared 4 bases from V and 2 bases from J, leaving 12 bases between. This CDR3 contains 14 residues. Germline V gene sequence: CDR1 SGHNT, CDR2 YYREEE (reference sequence).